The rows below give T cell receptor beta chains drawn from one sample of a study of cytomegalovirus exposure and HLA in healthy donors. Generated by immunoSEQ multiplex PCR, the TCRdb table keeps only in-frame clones and is missing some. Of 160,000 or so clones listed, about three quarters are singletons. The sequenced material came from PBMCs. The receptors derive from a woman aged 25 to 39 in good health and CMV-seronegative. CDR3s include the opening cysteine and the closing phenylalanine or tryptophan. D genes are given only for firm matches.

TRBJ2-2,TRBD2,TRBV30,CAWSVPRGRPHRRNTGELFF
TRBJ2-1,TRBD1,TRBV18,CASSPRAGTAYNEQFF
TRBJ2-7,-,TRBV2,CASSDSTTGAFYEQYF
TRBJ1-5,TRBD1,TRBV6-1,CASSERDRAPSQPQHF
TRBJ1-5,-,TRBV7-9,CASSLEFGGATNQPQHF
TRBJ1-5,TRBD1,TRBV6-5,CASKRGQNSNQPQHF
TRBJ1-1,TRBD1,TRBV2,CAIRGPDTEAFF
TRBJ1-2,-,TRBV7-2,CASSSQGGGGYTF
TRBJ2-3,TRBD2,TRBV9,CASSISGVEDTQYF
TRBJ1-5,TRBD1,TRBV30,CAWSASRDSTQHF
TRBJ2-7,TRBD2,TRBV6-1,CASSRTSGGLYEQYF
TRBJ1-6,TRBD1,TRBV30,CAWTRDRGSPLHF
TRBJ1-5,TRBD1,TRBV6-1,CASISTGGNQPQHF
TRBJ1-1,TRBD1,TRBV6-5,CASSVDRGTTEAFF
TRBJ2-5,TRBD2,TRBV5-1,CASSGGGSEETQYF
TRBJ1-2,-,TRBV25-1,CASSDAGQEYGYTF
TRBJ1-2,-,TRBV6-6,CASSRSGTYGYTF
TRBJ1-1,TRBD1,TRBV18,CASSPPDRGNTEAFF
TRBJ2-7,TRBD1,TRBV5-6,CASSMPGQGYEQYF
TRBJ2-5,-,TRBV5-1,CASSLVADRGKTQYF
TRBJ1-4,-,TRBV14,CASSQEAASVRGLFF
TRBJ1-5,-,TRBV5-5,CASSLGPAGYQPQHF
TRBJ1-5,TRBD1,TRBV10-3,CAISDRDRGNQPQHF
TRBJ2-5,TRBD1,TRBV14,CAIRQGPETQYF
TRBJ2-6,-,TRBV9,CASSLLGSGANGLTF
TRBJ2-7,-,TRBV20-1,CSARVPNEQYF
TRBJ1-5,-,TRBV2,CASKAEGEPQHF
TRBJ2-1,TRBD1,TRBV9,CASSAGPTGEEFF
TRBJ1-1,-,TRBV4-1,CASSPFPVAPTEAFF
TRBJ1-1,TRBD1,TRBV18,CASSPLQGANRAFF
TRBJ2-7,TRBD1,TRBV6-5,CASSYPGQGSTYEQYF
TRBJ1-6,-,TRBV13,CASSLKSGSYNSPLHF
TRBJ1-1,-,TRBV18,CASSAEGGFEAFF
TRBJ1-2,-,TRBV5-1,CASSRTEPYGYTF
TRBJ1-4,TRBD1,TRBV2,CASERDREVREKLFF
TRBJ2-5,-,TRBV19,CASSIGGPGETQYF
TRBJ1-3,-,TRBV9,CASSVDRPGNTIYF
TRBJ1-1,-,TRBV16,CASSQGGGGTEAFF
TRBJ2-1,-,TRBV7-9,CASSTGTPLYNEQFF
TRBJ1-5,TRBD1,TRBV19,CASSISGQGWGNQPQHF
TRBJ1-2,-,TRBV20-1,CSVSGSGYTF
TRBJ1-4,TRBD1,TRBV7-2,CASSPSHRGPPFF
TRBJ1-1,-,TRBV4-2,CASSHQGGTEAFF
TRBJ1-6,TRBD1,TRBV9,CASSVAGGNSPLHF
TRBJ2-5,-,TRBV2,CASSPPQGTQYF